The TCR beta chain under discussion was sequenced for a study of T cells in Graves' hyperthyroidism and ophthalmopathy. Whole-study results and caveats: Researchers found most expanded thyroid clonotypes above 0.001 in blood as well.

This clonotype was seen many times. Its antigen is not identified. Researchers took RNA transcripts and amplified the TCR beta CDR3 regions from them. A set of HTBI primers served as the primers for a first-round RT-PCR of the TCR CDR3. TCRdb independently ran MiXCR on the multiplex PCR reads; one entry per CDR3 protein. Of 450,000 to 550,000 distinct CDR3 sequences detected, around a quarter appear once; the ten largest clones hold approximately 11%. This TCR came from a woman aged 25 to 39 with Graves' ophthalmopathy. The sequenced sample was blood.

The CDR3 spells CSAWGAETQYF. Here the CDR3 DNA reads TGCAGTGCTTGGGGGGCTGAGACCCAGTACTTC. This sequence joins TRBV20-1 and TRBJ2-5; D possibly matches TRBD1 or TRBD2 (6 bases each). CDR3 length: 11 residues. The V end lost 5 bases, the J end lost 5 bases, and 9 bases lay between the germline ends. The germline V gene has CDR1 DFQATT and CDR2 SNEGSKA (reference sequence).